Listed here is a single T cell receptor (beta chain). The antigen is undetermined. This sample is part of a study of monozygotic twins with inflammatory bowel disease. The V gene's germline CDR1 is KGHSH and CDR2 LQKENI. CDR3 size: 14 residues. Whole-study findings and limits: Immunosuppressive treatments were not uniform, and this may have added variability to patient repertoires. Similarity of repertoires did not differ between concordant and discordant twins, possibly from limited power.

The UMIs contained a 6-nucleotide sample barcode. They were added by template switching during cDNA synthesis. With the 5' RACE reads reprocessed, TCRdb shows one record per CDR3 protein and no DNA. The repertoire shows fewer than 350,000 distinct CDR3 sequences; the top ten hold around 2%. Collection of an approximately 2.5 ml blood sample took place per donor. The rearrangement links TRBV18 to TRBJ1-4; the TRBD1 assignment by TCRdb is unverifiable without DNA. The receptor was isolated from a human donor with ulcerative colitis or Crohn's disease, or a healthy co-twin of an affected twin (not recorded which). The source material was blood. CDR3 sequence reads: CASSLNRGDENLFF.